Sequencing of this T cell receptor (beta chain) was carried out in a study of T cell repertoires in cytomegalovirus infection. Study details: Shared public TCR beta signatures pointed to both CMV infection and a matching HLA type.

This clonotype was counted many times. Its antigen remains unknown. V was pared by 6 bases and J by 7 bases, with 11 bases of the junction left unmatched. The CDR3 contains 15 residues. Study-wide points: The ex vivo response was dominated by HLA-C-restricted CMV-specific TCR beta clonotypes. Cumulative frequency (of public TCR beta family members) identified carriers of CMV plus the relevant HLA.

TCRdb analysed the reads with MiXCR anew, one entry per CDR3 protein. The sample consists of about 500,000 distinct CDR3 sequences, roughly a third of them appearing once. The sample here was cultured PBMCs, taken from culture after CMV antigen stimulation. This receptor was obtained from a human donor in good health (CMV status not recorded). Some clones in this sample may be carry-over from other donors' samples. The chain recombines TRBV12-3 or TRBV12-4 with TRBJ2-1; 8 bases agree with TRBD1. The CDR3 reads CASRILQGASNEQFF. The CDR3 DNA is TGTGCCAGCAGGATCCTCCAGGGGGCAAGTAATGAGCAGTTCTTC.